These T cell receptor beta chains were read from a single sample in a study of T cells after yellow fever vaccination. TCRdb re-derived calls from the 5' RACE reads in MiXCR, one entry per CDR3 protein. The data show 170,000 or so distinct CDR3 sequences, about a tenth seen once. This sample comprised CD8+ T cells sorted from PBMCs, obtained 45 days after the yellow fever booster vaccination. These receptors all come from a man between 18 and 29 years old who received the YFV17D yellow fever vaccine. CDR3s include the opening cysteine and the closing phenylalanine or tryptophan. Each record gives: V gene, CDR3 protein.

v_gene: TRBV5-1
CDR3aa: CASSFGLHNEQFF

v_gene: TRBV29-1
CDR3aa: CSVEGNQETQYF

v_gene: TRBV15
CDR3aa: CATSRYRGSTGELFF

v_gene: TRBV6-1
CDR3aa: CASRQDRGRPGELFF

v_gene: TRBV4-3
CDR3aa: CASSQESLGQGDGYTF

v_gene: TRBV12-3/TRBV12-4
CDR3aa: CASSLALSYNEQFF

v_gene: TRBV6-6
CDR3aa: CASSYSTNTGYDGYTF

v_gene: TRBV5-6
CDR3aa: CASSLGGIGQPQHF

v_gene: TRBV12-5
CDR3aa: CASGFGDRGAVASGNEQFF

v_gene: TRBV7-9
CDR3aa: CASSFLSEQFF

v_gene: TRBV4-3
CDR3aa: CASSHNKGFTQYF

v_gene: TRBV4-3
CDR3aa: CASSPFGGTGELFF

v_gene: TRBV24-1
CDR3aa: CATSDPKKTSDTGELFF

v_gene: TRBV29-1
CDR3aa: CSVRGGIFKAFF

v_gene: TRBV5-1
CDR3aa: CASSRTGAEAFF

v_gene: TRBV5-1
CDR3aa: CASSSLSYNEQFF